This T cell receptor (beta chain) was identified in a study of cytomegalovirus exposure and HLA in healthy donors (dated by TCRdb to 2016 to 2017). Turning to the overall study: According to an earlier analysis of around 600 of the donors, about 179 million T cells yielded 90 million to 140 million unique TCR beta sequences and approximately 280 Gb of sequence data. Among 300 to 450 genotyped donors of the cohort, an average of 235,054 unique TCR beta nucleotide sequences were sequenced per donor, 15% to 20% of them non-productive. In a later genetic analysis, genome-wide SNP genotypes for about 65% of the 666 donors were used, and that subset was treated as a discovery cohort. To decide whether each TCR beta V gene segment behaved as functional or pseudogenic, an earlier analysis of some 540 of the donors relied on high-throughput TCR beta sequencing. The number of typed donors differed by locus: about 620-630 for A, B, C, DRB1 and DQB1; 500 to 550 for DQA1; approximately 600 for DPA1; and roughly 490 for DPB1. The later analysis used no new phenotypic data to find candidate immune exposures, relying instead on TCR beta sequences and their occurrence across donors. Donor age, sex, ethnicity and CMV serostatus were compiled alongside the repertoire data. The study aimed to test whether cataloging public T cell receptors could reveal signatures of past pathogen exposure. A later analysis re-analyzed previously published TCR beta repertoires from 550 to 700 donors and added high-resolution HLA genotyping to study TCR occurrence patterns. The study profiled the T cell repertoires of 550 to 700 subjects by immunosequencing and related them to cytomegalovirus serostatus. Approximately 300 gigabases of sequencing data and around 85 million unique TCR sequences made up an early release that covered nearly 650 HLA-typed donors. Along with the approximately 650-subject first cohort, a separate validation cohort of over a hundred different subjects was used. Because of strong linkage in the cohort, roughly 5 DR-DQ haplotypes were treated as single units for association and clustering. All discovery cohort repertoires had been generated using a single sequencing platform. To predict cytomegalovirus infection status, the study brought together high-throughput TCR immunosequencing, statistical association of individual TCRs with disease status, and machine learning. Of the 300 to 500 genotyped donors, 80% to 90% were placed in the genetic ancestry cluster associated with self-reported Caucasian donors. HLA typing covered class I and class II loci at four-digit resolution. What the research found in general, with its limitations: According to a later analysis, most CMV-associated TCR beta chains appeared to be HLA-restricted, and the HLA associations seemed to be driven largely by CMV exposure. Immune exposure information for the cohort was limited to CMV serostatus. The authors suggested that the approach could potentially be extended to other disease states and immunological phenotypes. Compared with the roughly 700-donor mean, donors in an Asian-associated ancestry cluster had fewer N-insertions in productive TCRs, according to a later genetic analysis. A few of the identified cytomegalovirus-associated TCR beta chains were confirmed in vitro to be specific for cytomegalovirus antigens. A group of highly shared sequence variants was considered likely to be a technical artifact of the sequencing pipeline. Because HLA typing was missing for some donors at each locus, association tests included only the typed subset. The 87-base-pair reads could not distinguish some IMGT-functional V segments, including TRBV6-2 and TRBV6-3, so those segments were excluded. Only TCR beta chains were sequenced in this cohort, and the absence of alpha or paired-chain data limited detectable features. Several of the top co-occurrence clusters appeared to be linked to parvovirus B19, influenza, CMV and Epstein-Barr virus, according to a later analysis. A later analysis associated about 17,000 TCR beta sequences with specific HLA alleles at a false discovery rate of 0.05. The presence/absence analyses assumed that sequencing depth was roughly uniform across donors, and that assumption may not be true. In an earlier analysis of about 540 of the donors, most TCR beta V segments were observed in productive rearrangements about 90% or about 30% of the time, broadly matching IMGT annotations. The study gave a list of some 150 TCR beta chains associated with cytomegalovirus. A further reported finding was that TCR beta sequences accurately predicted the HLA-A and HLA-B alleles for most subjects in the first cohort. Correlated functional status among segregating V segments might reflect linkage disequilibrium, but an unknown experimental factor could not be ruled out. Because counts were too low, fewer than 20 rarely observed V segments, including chromosome 9 orphons, were excluded from the earlier analysis of around 640 of the donors. The classifier was reported to diagnose cytomegalovirus status with high specificity and sensitivity in both the original cohort and the validation cohort. According to a later analysis, TCR association rates differed among HLA loci, with DRB1 alleles showing the most associated TCRs and HLA-C alleles showing the fewest. In a later analysis, HLA-associated TCR beta chains were found to be more clonally expanded and to have lower generation probabilities than equally common non-associated chains. While some public TCRs were present in many individuals, most TCR sequences turned up only very rarely across donors. Assigning TCR associations to individual alleles was difficult when HLA alleles, especially DR and DQ, strongly co-occurred. A later genetic analysis associated a missense DCLRE1C variant with V-gene and J-gene trimming of TCR beta chains, and an independent cohort replicated the association.

Notes on this clone: Its specific antigen is unknown. No clone much larger than this one lies a single base away; base qualities are absent.

To prepare the library, the immunoSEQ multiplex PCR assay was applied. A mixture of 60 forward primers for TCR Vbeta segments and 13 reverse primers for TCR Jbeta segments was used in the multiplex PCR. The CDR3 region of rearranged TCR beta genes was amplified from genomic DNA by a multiplex PCR assay. The Illumina HiSeq System was used to sequence the amplified TCR beta libraries as 87-base-pair reads. The paper's data handling went like this. A later analysis counted about 80 million unique TCR beta chains across the 666 repertoires, and roughly 11 million of these chains were shared by at least two donors. To remove PCR and sequencing errors, raw reads were error-corrected and collapsed into unique sequences using a nearest-neighbor algorithm that merged closely related sequences. Alignment of CDR3 sequences to IMGT reference sequences was used to assign V, D and J gene segments. Each retained sequence needed at least a six-nucleotide match to both a V gene segment and a J gene segment. Rearrangements were called productive when the CDR3 lacked stop codons and stayed in frame with V and J; all others were non-productive. Following IMGT convention, CDR3 was defined as the stretch from the second conserved V-encoded cysteine up to the conserved J-encoded phenylalanine. Sequences without an unambiguous match to a single V gene segment were excluded from the earlier analysis of almost 600 of the donors. In an earlier analysis of roughly 500 of the donors, V segments were called functional above 56.7% productive rearrangements and were called segregating when the between-donor standard deviation exceeded 5%. To diagnose cytomegalovirus status from the catalog of TCR beta chain sequences, a statistical classification framework was built. A later analysis assigned V and J genes by comparing TCR nucleotide sequences with IMGT/GENE-DB human TR gene sequences. The TCRdist pipeline was used in a later analysis to assign CDR3 sequences and most-parsimonious VDJ recombination scenarios. A later analysis defined each TCR beta chain by its CDR3 amino acid sequence plus V-gene family, and excluded reads lacking a unique V-gene family. A later analysis removed roughly 590 highly shared, low-generation-probability nucleotide sequences to deal with suspected cross-contamination and a sequencing artifact. In a later analysis, a clonal expansion index for each public chain was calculated from normalized within-repertoire ranks of inferred template counts. Generation probabilities in a later analysis came from a VDJ recombination model fitted to out-of-frame rearrangements, and those results were checked against IGoR. Hypergeometric tests were used in a later analysis to score TCR-TCR, TCR-HLA and TCR-CMV co-occurrence, with a repertoire-size bias correction applied to the TCR pairs. In a later analysis, false discovery rates were estimated by permuting HLA or CMV assignments 20 times. In a later analysis, co-occurring TCRs were grouped with DBSCAN, and TCRdist sequence similarity was added when clustering was performed within HLA-allele-positive subsets. Co-occurrence clustering excluded repertoires with fewer than 30,000 or more than 120,000 public chains, plus five with anomalous nucleotide sharing. The immuneACCESS repertoire file appears here via TCRdb, limited to in-frame rearrangements. These files lack a portion of the clones; in checked studies, under half of the deficit traces to unresolved V genes, and the cause of the others is not known. That table gives V, J and clone size, and the DNA gave D and trimming. The sample profile shows around 150,000 clones; 61% of them were found once. Roughly 1.8% of the sample lies in the top ten.

The trim is 3 bases for V and 3 bases for J, with a gap of 9 bases between the germline ends. The CDR3 contains 14 residues, cysteine and phenylalanine counted. Just the 42-base CDR3 DNA is kept, in frame starting at base 1. For CDR1 and CDR2, the germline V gene lists KGHSH and LQKENI. The cohort was made up of several hundred healthy bone marrow donors. Cohort members were all nominally healthy when sampled, although unrecorded immune exposures were likely present. The donor was CMV seronegative and belonged to the group of 350 or so seronegative cohort members. A peripheral blood sample was provided by each donor, and peripheral blood mononuclear cells were used for TCR beta sequencing. The Qiagen DNeasy Blood Extraction Kit was used to extract genomic DNA from the blood cell samples.

The TCR was taken from a male donor in good health and CMV-seronegative. Input material: PBMCs. The chain is encoded by TRBV18 joined to TRBJ1-5; D gene: possibly TRBD1, on 5 matching bases. The CDR3 has the sequence CASSPRRDNQPQHF. The bases read TGTGCCAGCTCACCTCGCAGGGACAATCAGCCCCAGCATTTT. Beyond the CDR3, the reference TRBV18 and TRBJ1-5 genes provide the residues; the full variable domain reads: NAGVMQNPRHLVRRRGQEARLRCSPMKGHSHVYWYRQLPEEGLKFMVYLQKENIIDESGMPKERFSAEFPKEGPSILRIQQVVRGDSAAYFCASSPRRDNQPQHFGDGTRLSIL.